One T cell receptor (beta chain) is described in this entry. The read comes to an end 3 residues before the CDR3 does, leaving the germline J gene to fill in the end. The data were produced by immunoSEQ multiplex PCR, yet TCRdb's version contains in-frame clones alone and is incomplete. This sample's table reports 30,000 to 45,000 clones. V was clipped by 3 bases and J by 2 bases; unmatched bases: 6. The CDR3 totals 15 residues. Germline CDR1 is SEHNR and CDR2 is FQNEAQ (reference sequence). The entry originates in a study of T cells in women clearing cervical HPV infection. Study context: Controls' single incident HPV16 infection cleared within 12 months without precancer.

Sequencing was performed on blood buffy coat. The chain combines TRBV7-9 with TRBJ2-5; 7 bases are shared with TRBD2. This TCR came from a woman aged 18 to 75 with a cervical HPV16 infection that either progressed to CIN3+ or cleared (not recorded which). Here the CDR3 reads CASSFSGTGQETQYF. The DNA read from the CDR3 is TGTGCCAGCAGCTTCAGCGGGACGGGGCAAGAGACC.